This passage covers 32 T cell receptor beta chains from one sample sequenced in a study of human T cells and chemical hapten exposure. Documented time point: patch test 1, 2 weeks after DPC sensitization. Treatment in this sample: therapeutic diphenylcyclopropenone sensitization with weekly scalp DPC. TCRdb reprocessed the RACE reads via MiXCR and lists one record per CDR3 protein. The profile shows around 380,000 distinct CDR3 sequences, approximately 5.1% of them singletons. This sample comprised whole blood, obtained in connection with sensitization to the hapten diphenylcyclopropenone (DPC). The receptors stem from a woman in her 50s with alopecia areata. Some clones in this sample may be carry-over from other donors' samples.

This clonotype has at least ten counts. The chain combines TRBV5-5 with TRBJ1-4, with no clear D. Trimming stripped 0 bases from V and 5 bases from J, with 11 bases between. This CDR3 region has 15 residues. Germline V lookup: CDR1 SGHKS, CDR2 YYEKEE (reference sequence). DNA of the CDR3: TGTGCCAGCAGCTTGGGTCTAGGGCCAAATGAAAAACTGTTTTTT. This encodes CASSLGLGPNEKLFF.

Ten or more counts support this clonotype. This chain links TRBV20-1 with TRBJ2-3; the match to TRBD2 covers 8 bases. CDR1 and CDR2 (germline): DFQATT, SNEGSKA (reference sequence). The CDR3 is made up of 14 amino acids. J gave up 4 bases and V 1 base, and 4 bases lay outside the gene matches. The CDR3 region is CSARVSGRADTQYF. The CDR3 region has the DNA TGCAGTGCTAGAGTAAGCGGGAGAGCAGATACGCAGTATTTT.

This clonotype occurred a few times. This chain connects TRBV12-3 or TRBV12-4 to TRBJ2-3; 9 nucleotides match TRBD2. The CDR3 has 16 residues. After removal of 6 bases from V and 4 bases from J, the junction contained 11 bases not matched to a gene. This CDR3 is CASSEQRRGGADTQYF. CDR3 nucleotide sequence: TGTGCCAGCAGCGAGCAGAGGCGGGGGGGCGCAGATACGCAGTATTTT.

The DNA of the CDR3 is TGCAGTGCTAGACGAGGAGGATACAATGAGCAGTTCTTC. Its protein is CSARRGGYNEQFF. The chain uses TRBV20-1 and TRBJ2-1; possibly TRBD2 for D (5 bases). Trimming removed 2 bases at V and 4 bases at J, with 9 bases between. CDR3 length: 13 amino acids. Germline lookup yields CDR1 DFQATT and CDR2 SNEGSKA (reference sequence).

In its sample, this clonotype was seen many times. The genes are TRBV20-1 and TRBJ1-5; no clear D gene. Trimming stripped 5 bases from V and 0 bases from J, with 11 bases between. This CDR3 comprises 14 residues. The V gene's germline CDR1 is DFQATT and CDR2 SNEGSKA (reference sequence). CDR3 in amino acids: CSAGSDRSNQPQHF. The CDR3 nucleotides are TGCAGTGCTGGATCCGACCGTAGCAATCAGCCCCAGCATTTT.

This clonotype was picked up many times. The V call is TRBV15, the J call TRBJ2-2, with D unclear. Germline CDR1 is LNHNV and CDR2 is YYDKDF (reference sequence). The CDR3 runs to 13 residues. Trimming removed 0 bases from V and 6 bases from J, with 5 bases in between. CDR3 sequence (DNA): TGTGCCACCAGCAGAGATCTAGCCGGGGAGCTGTTTTTT. Translated, it gives CATSRDLAGELFF.

The sample holds many counts of this clonotype. The chain is built from TRBV6-5 and TRBJ2-3; tentatively, D is TRBD2 (5 bases). The CDR3 is 14 residues long. V lost 4 bases and J lost 5, with 13 bases in between. Germline V CDR1 and CDR2: MNHEY, SVGAGI. CDR3 region: CASSSASGEDTQYF. The CDR3 coding sequence is TGTGCCAGCAGTTCGGCATCCGGGGAAGATACGCAGTATTTT.

The table lists this clonotype with many counts. This chain uses TRBV4-1 with TRBJ2-3; D is unclear. The germline V gene encodes CDR1 MGHRA and CDR2 YSYEKL. The CDR3 is made up of 14 amino acids. V was pared by 0 bases and J by 10 bases, with 14 bases between. CDR3 amino acids: CASSQDLADWAQYF. CDR3 coding DNA: TGCGCCAGCAGCCAAGATTTGGCGGATTGGGCGCAGTATTTT.

This sequence joins TRBV2 and TRBJ1-5; possibly TRBD1 for D (5 bases). The germline V gene encodes CDR1 SNHLY and CDR2 FYNNEI. The CDR3 length is 15 residues. V was pared by 6 bases and J by 4 bases, with 16 bases between. The CDR3 nucleotides are TGTGCCAGCAGCAAAGGGGAGGGACCGAATCAGCCCCAGCATTTT. Its translation: CASSKGEGPNQPQHF.

At least ten counts were recorded for this clonotype. V usage is TRBV29-1 and J usage is TRBJ2-1; D possibly matches TRBD1 or TRBD2 (5 bases each). Germline V gene lookup returns CDR1 SQVTM and CDR2 ANQGSEA. The CDR3 contains 14 residues. Trimming took 4 bases from V and 1 from J, leaving 11 bases between them. CDR3 bases: TGCAGCGTTGCGGGAAGGGGTTCCTACAATGAGCAGTTCTTC. Translating it yields CSVAGRGSYNEQFF.

The chain recombines TRBV6-6 with TRBJ2-7, with D hard to call. This CDR3 region has 14 residues. V lost 5 bases to trimming and J lost 6 bases, with 17 bases between them. Germline V gives CDR1 MNHNY, CDR2 SVGAGI (reference sequence). This CDR3 is CASSPGPQQGEQYF. In nucleotides, the CDR3 is TGTGCCAGCAGTCCCGGGCCCCAGCAAGGCGAGCAGTACTTC.

This clonotype has at least ten counts. V and J are TRBV11-2 and TRBJ2-5; D is possibly TRBD1 (5 bases). Per germline, CDR1 SGHAT and CDR2 FQNNGV. CDR3 length: 14 residues. The ends were cut back, 2 bases at V and 4 bases at J, with 11 bases in the middle. CDR3 in amino acids: CASSLPRARETQYF. As DNA, the CDR3 is TGTGCCAGCAGCTTACCCAGGGCTCGAGAGACCCAGTACTTC.

This clonotype showed up many times. V is TRBV3-1 and J is TRBJ1-1; 10 bases are a match to TRBD1. The CDR3 is made up of 14 amino acids. In germline, CDR1 is LGHDT, CDR2 YNNKEL (reference sequence). Trimming at V came to 1 base and at J to 5 bases, leaving 1 base not matched to a gene. CDR3 protein: CASSQGQGATEAFF. The CDR3 bases are TGTGCCAGCAGCCAAGGACAGGGGGCGACTGAAGCTTTCTTT.

This clonotype was seen ten or more times. The J gene is TRBJ1-1, the V gene TRBV6-6, with D possibly TRBD1 on 5 matching bases. V shed 5 bases and J shed 8 bases, with 15 bases lying between them. The V gene's germline CDR1 is MNHNY and CDR2 SVGAGI (reference sequence). CDR3 length: 13 residues. Written as DNA, the CDR3 is TGTGCCAGCAGTCCCGGGACTGAGTCCGAAGCTTTCTTT. Translated, it gives CASSPGTESEAFF.

In its sample, this clonotype was seen many times. This chain uses TRBV20-1 with TRBJ2-3; D gene unclear. V lost 6 bases and J 2 bases, leaving 9 bases between the germline ends. This CDR3 is built from 12 residues. Germline V gene data show CDR1 as DFQATT and CDR2 as SNEGSKA (reference sequence). The DNA of the CDR3 is TGCAGTGCCGGTGTCCCCACAGATACGCAGTATTTT. Protein sequence: CSAGVPTDTQYF.

This clonotype was found many times. The chain is built from TRBV6-5 and TRBJ1-2; a possible D gene is TRBD1 (5 bases). This CDR3 is 13 amino acids long. Deletions cut 2 bases from V and 7 bases from J, with 11 bases between. Germline-derived CDR1 and CDR2 are MNHEY and SVGAGI. CDR3 DNA sequence: TGTGCCAGCAGTTACGGCCAGGGCCGTGGCTACACCTTC. Its translation: CASSYGQGRGYTF.

This clonotype was recorded many times. DNA for the CDR3: TGTGCCACCAGTGATTTGGCGACCCAGTACTTC. Translation: CATSDLATQYF. This chain joins TRBV24-1 and TRBJ2-5, with unresolved D. Looked up from germline, CDR1 is KGHDR and CDR2 is SFDVKD. The CDR3 runs to 11 residues. Trimming stripped 0 bases from V and 7 bases from J, with 2 bases between.

The chain has TRBV5-1 and TRBJ1-6, with D maybe TRBD1 (6 bases). CDR1 and CDR2 (germline): SGHRS, YFSETQ. This CDR3 has 14 amino acids. The V gene lost 2 bases and the J gene lost 9 bases, with 12 bases spanning the gap. As DNA, the CDR3 is TGCGCCAGCAGCTTAGGGACAATAGGTTCACCCCTCCACTTT. Protein: CASSLGTIGSPLHF. Complete variable domain (other parts from reference TRBV5-1 and TRBJ1-6): KAGVTQTPRYLIKTRGQQVTLSCSPISGHRSVSWYQQTPGQGLQFLFEYFSETQRNKGNFPGRFSGRQFSNSRSEMNVSTLELGDSALYLCASSLGTIGSPLHFGNGTRLTVT.

This clonotype was seen at least ten times. The V gene is TRBV12-3 or TRBV12-4, the J gene TRBJ2-1, with 8 bases that match TRBD2. The CDR3 loop spans 15 amino acids. With V trimmed by 5 bases and J by 8 bases, 11 bases remained unmatched. CDR3 region: CASSGAGGARDEQFF. In DNA, the CDR3 is TGTGCCAGCAGTGGCGCGGGGGGAGCCCGGGATGAGCAGTTCTTC.

This clonotype turned up a few times. The V call is TRBV20-1, the J call TRBJ1-4, with a tentative D call TRBD1 (6 bases). Trimming shortened V by 6 bases and J by 7 bases, and 15 bases separated the two germline ends. The V gene's germline CDR1 is DFQATT and CDR2 SNEGSKA (reference sequence). This CDR3 region has 13 residues. This CDR3 is CSAAPTGGEKLFF. The CDR3 nucleotides read TGCAGTGCAGCACCGACAGGCGGTGAAAAACTGTTTTTT.

There are a few counts of this clonotype. This rearrangement joins TRBV29-1 to TRBJ2-7; D unclear. V gave up 6 bases and J gave up 4 bases, with 22 bases separating them. This CDR3 spans 15 amino acids. The germline CDR1 and CDR2 sequences are SQVTM and ANQGSEA. CDR3 region: CSVGFPGVNKYEQYF. CDR3 bases: TGCAGCGTCGGTTTCCCCGGAGTAAACAAATACGAGCAGTACTTC.

This clonotype was counted at least ten times. V usage is TRBV21-1 and J usage is TRBJ1-1; the DNA was not compared with TRBD1, the D call given in the table. TRBV21-1 is described as a pseudogene. The CDR3 runs 16 residues. CDR3 loop: CASSKGIGTASMEAFF. CDR3 DNA: TGTGCCAGCAGCAAGGGGATCGGGACGGCGAGCATGGAAGCTTTCTTT.

In its sample, this clonotype was seen many times. V and J are TRBV5-1 and TRBJ2-7; D could derive from TRBD1 or TRBD2 (5 bases each). Deletions cut 3 bases from V and 3 bases from J, with 10 bases between. CDR1 SGHRS and CDR2 YFSETQ come from the germline V gene. The CDR3 spans 13 residues. The CDR3 region is CASSWDVNYEQYF. CDR3 coding DNA: TGCGCCAGCAGCTGGGACGTAAACTACGAGCAGTACTTC.

This clonotype was counted many times. CDR3 bases: TGCAGCGTTGATGAGGGGGTAGCTTTCTTT. It is translated as CSVDEGVAFF. The chain recombines TRBV29-1 with TRBJ1-1; the D gene is possibly TRBD1 (6 bases). Trimming left V 3 bases short and J 10 bases short, with 9 bases between. This CDR3 has 10 residues. The germline gives CDR1 SQVTM, CDR2 ANQGSEA.

This clonotype was found many times. This chain uses TRBV28 with TRBJ2-7; 8 bases line up with TRBD1. There are 12 residues in the CDR3. The J segment lost 0 bases and the V segment lost 8 bases, leaving 0 bases of the junction unmatched. Germline-derived CDR1 and CDR2 are MDHEN and SYDVKM. This chain's CDR3 is CASGQGSYEQYF. The CDR3 DNA is TGTGCCAGCGGACAGGGCTCCTACGAGCAGTACTTC.

In this sample, this clonotype turned up many times. This chain links TRBV6-2 or TRBV6-3 with TRBJ1-4; D is undetermined. The CDR3 runs to 15 residues. V was cut by 3 bases and J by 0 bases, with 8 bases left in between. Germline V gene sequence: CDR1 MNHEY, CDR2 SVGEGT. CDR3 DNA sequence: TGTGCCAGCAGTTATAACGGAGCAACTAATGAAAAACTGTTTTTT. It specifies CASSYNGATNEKLFF.

This clonotype appeared many times. The V and J genes are TRBV12-3 or TRBV12-4 and TRBJ1-5; the D is unclear. The length of the CDR3 is 16 residues. V was clipped by 5 bases and J by 2 bases, with 16 bases between them. The CDR3 sequence: CASSDTGPGGNQPQHF. DNA for the CDR3: TGTGCCAGCAGTGATACGGGCCCAGGCGGCAATCAGCCCCAGCATTTT.

As to this clonotype: A much larger clone lies one base from this, so it may be a read error. The V and J genes are TRBV6-2 or TRBV6-3 and TRBJ1-1; TRBD1 is a possible D gene (6 bases). V gave up 11 bases and J gave up 1 base, with 14 bases separating them. The CDR3 has 13 residues. The germline V gene encodes CDR1 MNHEY and CDR2 SVGEGT. DNA of the CDR3: TGTGCCGGCACCAAGACAGGGAACACTGAAGCTTTCTTT. Translating gives CAGTKTGNTEAFF.

This clonotype was picked up many times. At one boundary the junction diverges from the germline segment, which might be a read error. The J gene is TRBJ2-7, the V gene TRBV27; weak D call: TRBD2 (5 bases). Germline loops: CDR1 MNHEY, CDR2 SMNVEV (reference sequence). The CDR3 loop spans 13 amino acids. The CDR3 loop is CASSLSSGYEQYF. The CDR3 nucleotides are TGCGCCAGCAGCTTGTCTTCGGGGTACGAGCAGTACTTC.

This clonotype was observed a few times. The rearrangement uses TRBV6-2 or TRBV6-3 and TRBJ2-1; D gene unclear. V gave up 2 bases and J gave up 9 bases, with 14 bases separating them. CDR1 is MNHEY, CDR2 SVGEGT, per germline. The CDR3 has 14 amino acids. The CDR3 is CASSYAGPTGEQFF. The CDR3 DNA is TGTGCCAGCAGTTACGCAGGCCCCACCGGTGAGCAGTTCTTC.

At least ten counts were recorded for this clonotype. The rearrangement joins TRBV20-1 to TRBJ1-1; D possibly corresponds to TRBD1 (5 bases). This CDR3 is built from 12 residues. Between the trimmed V and J ends, which lost 5 bases and 3 bases, there was a span of 10 bases. Germline V CDR1 and CDR2: DFQATT, SNEGSKA (reference sequence). This chain's CDR3 is CSAGRDDTEAFF. CDR3 nucleotides: TGCAGTGCTGGTCGGGACGACACTGAAGCTTTCTTT.

This clonotype was picked up many times. The V and J genes are TRBV3-1 and TRBJ1-1, with TRBD1 identical over 7 bases. CDR1 LGHDT and CDR2 YNNKEL come from the germline V gene (reference sequence). The CDR3 sequence is 14 residues long. Germline trimming cut 1 base from V and 8 bases from J; bases unmatched to any gene: 7. The CDR3 region is CASSQGPTGREAFF. CDR3 DNA sequence: TGTGCCAGCAGCCAAGGTCCGACAGGGAGAGAAGCTTTCTTT.